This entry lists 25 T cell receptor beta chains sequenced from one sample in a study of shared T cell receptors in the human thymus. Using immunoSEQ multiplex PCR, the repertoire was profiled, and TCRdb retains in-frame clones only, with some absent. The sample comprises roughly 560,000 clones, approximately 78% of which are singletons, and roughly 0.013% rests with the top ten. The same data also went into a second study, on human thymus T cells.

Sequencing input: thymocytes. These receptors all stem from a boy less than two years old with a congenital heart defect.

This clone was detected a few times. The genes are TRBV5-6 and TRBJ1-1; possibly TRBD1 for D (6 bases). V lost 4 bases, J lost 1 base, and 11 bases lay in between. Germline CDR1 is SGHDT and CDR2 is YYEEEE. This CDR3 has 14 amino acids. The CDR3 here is CASSPQDRNTEAFF. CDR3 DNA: TGTGCCAGCAGCCCCCAGGACAGGAACACTGAAGCTTTCTTT. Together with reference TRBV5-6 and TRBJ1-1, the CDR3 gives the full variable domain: DAGVTQSPTHLIKTRGQQVTLRCSPKSGHDTVSWYQQALGQGPQFIFQYYEEEERQRGNFPDRFSGHQFPNYSSELNVNALLLGDSALYLCASSPQDRNTEAFFGQGTRLTVV.

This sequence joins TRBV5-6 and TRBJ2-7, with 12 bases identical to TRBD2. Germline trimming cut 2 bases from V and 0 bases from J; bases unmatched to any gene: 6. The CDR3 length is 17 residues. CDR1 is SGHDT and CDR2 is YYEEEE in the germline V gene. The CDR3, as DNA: TGTGCCAGCAGCTTTGGACTAGCGGGATCAAGCTCCTACGAGCAGTACTTC. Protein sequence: CASSFGLAGSSSYEQYF.

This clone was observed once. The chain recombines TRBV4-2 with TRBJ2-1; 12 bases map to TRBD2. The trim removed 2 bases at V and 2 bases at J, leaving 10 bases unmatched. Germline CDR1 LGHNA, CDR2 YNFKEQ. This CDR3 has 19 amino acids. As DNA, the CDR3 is TGTGCCAGCAGCCAAACGGGACTAGCGGGCCCCTTGGCCTACAATGAGCAGTTCTTC. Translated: CASSQTGLAGPLAYNEQFF.

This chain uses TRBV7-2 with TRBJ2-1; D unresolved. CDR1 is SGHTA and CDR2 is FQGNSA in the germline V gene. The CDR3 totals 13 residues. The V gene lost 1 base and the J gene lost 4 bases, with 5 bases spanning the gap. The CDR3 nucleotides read TGTGCCAGCAGCTTAGGGCCATACAATGAGCAGTTCTTC. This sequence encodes CASSLGPYNEQFF.

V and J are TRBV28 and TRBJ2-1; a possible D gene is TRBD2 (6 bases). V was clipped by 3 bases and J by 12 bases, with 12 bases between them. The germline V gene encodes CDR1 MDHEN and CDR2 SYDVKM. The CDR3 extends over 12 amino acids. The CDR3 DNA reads TGTGCCAGCAGTTTGCGGGACTTCGCGCAGTTCTTC. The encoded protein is CASSLRDFAQFF.

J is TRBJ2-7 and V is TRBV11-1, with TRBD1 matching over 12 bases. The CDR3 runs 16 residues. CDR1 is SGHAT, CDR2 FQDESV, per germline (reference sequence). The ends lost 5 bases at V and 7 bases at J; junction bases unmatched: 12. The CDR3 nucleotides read TGTGCCAGCAGCCTGGAACCGGGACAGGGGGCATCTGAGCAGTACTTC. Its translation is CASSLEPGQGASEQYF.

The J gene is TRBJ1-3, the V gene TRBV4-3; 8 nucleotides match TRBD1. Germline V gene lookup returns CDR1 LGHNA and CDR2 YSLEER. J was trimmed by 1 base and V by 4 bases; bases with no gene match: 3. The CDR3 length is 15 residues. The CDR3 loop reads CASSPYRGSGNTIYF. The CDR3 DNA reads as TGCGCCAGCAGCCCTTACAGGGGGTCTGGAAACACCATATATTTT.

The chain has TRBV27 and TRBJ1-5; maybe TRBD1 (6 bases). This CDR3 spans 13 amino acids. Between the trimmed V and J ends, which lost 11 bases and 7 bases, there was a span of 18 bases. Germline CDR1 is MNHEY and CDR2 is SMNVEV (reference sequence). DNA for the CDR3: TGTGCCTCTGGGGGGGGCAGGGGACAGCCCCAGCATTTT. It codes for CASGGGRGQPQHF.

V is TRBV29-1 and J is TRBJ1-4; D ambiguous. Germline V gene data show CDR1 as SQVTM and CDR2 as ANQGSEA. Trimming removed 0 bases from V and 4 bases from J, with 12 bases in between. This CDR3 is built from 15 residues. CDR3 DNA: TGCAGCGTTGAAGATCGAGGGCGAGGTAATGAAAAACTGTTTTTT. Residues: CSVEDRGRGNEKLFF.

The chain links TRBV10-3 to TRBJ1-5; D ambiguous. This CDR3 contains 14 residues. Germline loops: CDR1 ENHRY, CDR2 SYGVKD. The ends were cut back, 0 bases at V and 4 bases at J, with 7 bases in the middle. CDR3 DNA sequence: TGTGCCATCAGTGAGTCCGCGGAAAATCAGCCCCAGCATTTT. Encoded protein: CAISESAENQPQHF.

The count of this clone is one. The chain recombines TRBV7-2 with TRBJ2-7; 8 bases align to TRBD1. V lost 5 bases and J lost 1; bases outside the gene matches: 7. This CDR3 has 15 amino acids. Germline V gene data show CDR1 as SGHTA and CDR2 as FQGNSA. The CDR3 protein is CASSPDRGVSYEQYF. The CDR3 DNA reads TGTGCCAGCAGCCCTGACAGGGGAGTATCCTACGAGCAGTACTTC.

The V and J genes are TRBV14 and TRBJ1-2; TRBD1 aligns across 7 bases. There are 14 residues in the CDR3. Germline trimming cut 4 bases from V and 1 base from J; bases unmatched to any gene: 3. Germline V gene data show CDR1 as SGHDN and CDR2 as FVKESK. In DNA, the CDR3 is TGTGCCAGCAGCCTCCGGGACAGTAACTATGGCTACACCTTC. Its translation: CASSLRDSNYGYTF.

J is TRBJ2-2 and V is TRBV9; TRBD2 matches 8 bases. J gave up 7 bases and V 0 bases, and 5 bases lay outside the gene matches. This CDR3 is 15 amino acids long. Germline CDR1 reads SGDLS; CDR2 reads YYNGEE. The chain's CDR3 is CASSVAGGRSGELFF. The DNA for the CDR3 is TGTGCCAGCAGCGTAGCAGGCGGGAGGAGCGGGGAGCTGTTTTTT.

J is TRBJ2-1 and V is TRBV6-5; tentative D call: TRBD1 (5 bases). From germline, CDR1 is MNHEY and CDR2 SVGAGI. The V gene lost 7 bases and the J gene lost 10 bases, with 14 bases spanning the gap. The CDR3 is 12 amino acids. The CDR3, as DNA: TGTGCCAGCATCCCCCCCCCAGGGGAGCAGTTCTTC. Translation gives CASIPPPGEQFF.

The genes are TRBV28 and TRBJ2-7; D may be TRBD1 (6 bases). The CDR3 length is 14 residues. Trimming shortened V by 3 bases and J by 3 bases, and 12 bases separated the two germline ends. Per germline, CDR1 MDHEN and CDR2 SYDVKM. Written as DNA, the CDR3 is TGTGCCAGCAGTTTGGTACAGGGAGACTACGAGCAGTACTTC. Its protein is CASSLVQGDYEQYF.

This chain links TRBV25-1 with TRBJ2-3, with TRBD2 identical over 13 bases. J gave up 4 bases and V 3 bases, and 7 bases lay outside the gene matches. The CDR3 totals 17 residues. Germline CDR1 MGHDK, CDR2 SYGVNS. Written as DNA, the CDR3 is TGTGCCAGCAGTGACCGCGGACTAGCGGGAGCGGCAGATACGCAGTATTTT. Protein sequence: CASSDRGLAGAADTQYF.

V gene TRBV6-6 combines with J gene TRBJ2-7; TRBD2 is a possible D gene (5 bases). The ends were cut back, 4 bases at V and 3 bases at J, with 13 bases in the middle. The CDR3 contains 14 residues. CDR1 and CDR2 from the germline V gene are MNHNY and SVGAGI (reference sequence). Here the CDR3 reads CASSCGLFVYEQYF. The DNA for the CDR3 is TGTGCCAGCAGTTGCGGGCTGTTTGTCTACGAGCAGTACTTC.

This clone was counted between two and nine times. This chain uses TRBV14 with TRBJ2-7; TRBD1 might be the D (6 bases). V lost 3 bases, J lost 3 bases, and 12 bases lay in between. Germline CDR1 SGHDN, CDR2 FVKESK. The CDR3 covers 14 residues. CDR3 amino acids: CASSHQTGHYEQYF. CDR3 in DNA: TGTGCCAGCAGCCACCAGACAGGACACTACGAGCAGTACTTC. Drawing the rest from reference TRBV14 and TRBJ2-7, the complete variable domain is EAGVTQFPSHSVIEKGQTVTLRCDPISGHDNLYWYRRVMGKEIKFLLHFVKESKQDESGMPNNRFLAERTGGTYSTLKVQPAELEDSGVYFCASSHQTGHYEQYFGPGTRLTVT.

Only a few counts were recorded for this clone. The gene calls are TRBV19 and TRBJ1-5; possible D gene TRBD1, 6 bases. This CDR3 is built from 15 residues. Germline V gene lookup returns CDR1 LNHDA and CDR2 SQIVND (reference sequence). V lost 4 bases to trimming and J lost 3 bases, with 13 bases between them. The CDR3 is CASSRSQGINQPQHF. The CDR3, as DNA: TGTGCCAGTAGTAGGTCGCAGGGGATCAATCAGCCCCAGCATTTT. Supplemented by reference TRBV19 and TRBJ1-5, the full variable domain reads DGGITQSPKYLFRKEGQNVTLSCEQNLNHDAMYWYRQDPGQGLRLIYYSQIVNDFQKGDIAEGYSVSREKKESFPLTVTSAQKNPTAFYLCASSRSQGINQPQHFGDGTRLSIL.

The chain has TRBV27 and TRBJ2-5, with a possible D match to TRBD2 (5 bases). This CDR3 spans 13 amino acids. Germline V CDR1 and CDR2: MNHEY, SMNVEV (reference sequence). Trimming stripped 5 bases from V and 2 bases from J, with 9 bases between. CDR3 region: CASSPKRQETQYF. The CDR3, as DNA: TGTGCCAGCAGTCCTAAGCGGCAAGAGACCCAGTACTTC.

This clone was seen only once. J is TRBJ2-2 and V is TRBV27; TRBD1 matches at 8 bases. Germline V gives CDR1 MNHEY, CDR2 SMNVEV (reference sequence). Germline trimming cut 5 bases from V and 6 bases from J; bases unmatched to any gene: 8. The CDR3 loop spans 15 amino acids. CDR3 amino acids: CASSPRAGGSGELFF. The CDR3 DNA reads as TGTGCCAGCAGTCCCCGGGCAGGGGGCTCCGGGGAGCTGTTTTTT.

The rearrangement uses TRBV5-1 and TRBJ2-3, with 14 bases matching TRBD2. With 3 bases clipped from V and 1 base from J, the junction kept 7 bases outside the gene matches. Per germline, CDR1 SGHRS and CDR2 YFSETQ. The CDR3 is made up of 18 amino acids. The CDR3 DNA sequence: TGCGCCAGCAGCTGGGGACTAGCGGGAGAAGGGGGCACAGATACGCAGTATTTT. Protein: CASSWGLAGEGGTDTQYF.

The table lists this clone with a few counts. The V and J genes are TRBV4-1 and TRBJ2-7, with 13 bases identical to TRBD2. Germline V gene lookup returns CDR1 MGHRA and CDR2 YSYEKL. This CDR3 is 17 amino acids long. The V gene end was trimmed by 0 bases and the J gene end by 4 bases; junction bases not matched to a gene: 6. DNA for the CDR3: TGCGCCAGCAGCCAAGAGACTAGCGGGAGGATAGCGTACGAGCAGTACTTC. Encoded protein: CASSQETSGRIAYEQYF.

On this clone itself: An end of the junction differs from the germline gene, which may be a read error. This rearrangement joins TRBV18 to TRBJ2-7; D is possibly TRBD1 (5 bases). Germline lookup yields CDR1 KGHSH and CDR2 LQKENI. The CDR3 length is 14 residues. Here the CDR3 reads CASSPGNHSRQSYF. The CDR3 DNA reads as TGTGCCAGCTCACCGGGAAACCACAGCCGACAGTCATATTTC.

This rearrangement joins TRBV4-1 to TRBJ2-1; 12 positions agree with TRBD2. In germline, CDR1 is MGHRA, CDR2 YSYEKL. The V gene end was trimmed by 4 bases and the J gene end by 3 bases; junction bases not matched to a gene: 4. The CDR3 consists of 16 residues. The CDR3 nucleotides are TGCGCCAGCAGCCGAGGACTAGCGGGACTCTACAATGAGCAGTTCTTC. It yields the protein CASSRGLAGLYNEQFF.